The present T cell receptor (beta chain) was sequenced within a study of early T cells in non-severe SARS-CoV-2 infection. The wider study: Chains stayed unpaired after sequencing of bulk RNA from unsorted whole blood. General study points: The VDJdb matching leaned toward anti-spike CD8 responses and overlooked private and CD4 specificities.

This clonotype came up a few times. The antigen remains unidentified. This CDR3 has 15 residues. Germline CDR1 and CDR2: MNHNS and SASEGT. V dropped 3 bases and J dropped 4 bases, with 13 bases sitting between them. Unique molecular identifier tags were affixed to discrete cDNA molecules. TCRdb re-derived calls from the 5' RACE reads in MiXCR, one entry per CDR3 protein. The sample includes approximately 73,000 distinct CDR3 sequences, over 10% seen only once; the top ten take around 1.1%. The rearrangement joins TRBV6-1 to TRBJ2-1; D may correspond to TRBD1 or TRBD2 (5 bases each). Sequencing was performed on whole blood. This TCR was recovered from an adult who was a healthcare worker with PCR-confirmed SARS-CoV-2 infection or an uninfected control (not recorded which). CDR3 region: CASSDGDGDYNEQFF. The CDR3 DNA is TGTGCCAGCAGTGACGGGGACGGGGATTACAATGAGCAGTTCTTC.